This passage covers 32 T cell receptor beta chains from one sample sequenced in a study of cytomegalovirus exposure and HLA in healthy donors. 60 Vbeta and 13 Jbeta primers were used in PCR. The data were produced by immunoSEQ multiplex PCR, yet TCRdb's version contains in-frame clones alone and is incomplete. The sample yields 110,000 to 150,000 clones, roughly 85% seen once. The material sequenced was PBMCs. The receptor set was obtained from a woman in her twenties or thirties in good health and CMV-seronegative.

The V gene is TRBV5-4, the J gene TRBJ2-1, with D possibly matching TRBD1 (6 bases). The CDR3 extends over 15 amino acids. V lost 1 base to trimming and J lost 4 bases, with 12 bases between them. The germline V gene has CDR1 SGHNT and CDR2 YYREEE (reference sequence). CDR3 sequence (DNA): TGTGCCAGCAGCTTGATCCAGGGGAAATACAATGAGCAGTTCTTC. Its translation is CASSLIQGKYNEQFF.

This chain connects TRBV4-1 to TRBJ2-6, with unresolved D. From germline, CDR1 is MGHRA and CDR2 YSYEKL. The CDR3 runs 16 residues. V was cut by 3 bases and J by 2 bases, with 11 bases left in between. The chain's CDR3 is CASSHPRKTGANVLTF. CDR3 nucleotides: TGCGCCAGCAGCCACCCCAGGAAGACTGGGGCCAACGTCCTGACTTTC.

The chain is built from TRBV5-1 and TRBJ1-5, with D perhaps TRBD1 (5 bases). Germline CDR1 SGHRS, CDR2 YFSETQ. Trimming took 4 bases from V and 3 from J, leaving 11 bases between them. The CDR3 loop spans 14 amino acids. The CDR3 bases are TGCGCCAGCAGCCCGGGGGGAGCCAATCAGCCCCAGCATTTT. Translation gives CASSPGGANQPQHF. The full variable domain, rest sourced from reference TRBV5-1 and TRBJ1-5, is KAGVTQTPRYLIKTRGQQVTLSCSPISGHRSVSWYQQTPGQGLQFLFEYFSETQRNKGNFPGRFSGRQFSNSRSEMNVSTLELGDSALYLCASSPGGANQPQHFGDGTRLSIL.

The chain uses TRBV25-1 and TRBJ2-7, with D maybe TRBD1 (5 bases). Deletions cut 7 bases from V and 6 bases from J, with 16 bases between. Germline CDR1 and CDR2: MGHDK and SYGVNS. The CDR3 length is 13 residues. CDR3 in amino acids: CASTRPQVGEQYF. In DNA form, the CDR3 reads TGTGCCAGCACTAGACCACAGGTTGGCGAGCAGTACTTC.

This clone showed up just once. This chain links TRBV10-3 with TRBJ1-2; 7 bases agree with TRBD1. Germline V gene lookup returns CDR1 ENHRY and CDR2 SYGVKD. J gave up 1 base and V 6 bases, and 5 bases lay outside the gene matches. The CDR3 runs to 14 residues. CDR3 loop: CAISDRADNYGYTF. The CDR3, as DNA: TGTGCCATCAGCGACAGGGCGGATAACTATGGCTACACCTTC.

This clone was detected once. The J gene is TRBJ1-2, the V gene TRBV7-8; TRBD1 matches 7 bases. V trimming: 3 bases; J trimming: 4 bases; junction bases outside the gene matches: 5. Looked up from germline, CDR1 is SGHVS and CDR2 is FQNEAQ. The CDR3 totals 14 residues. The CDR3 region has the DNA TGTGCCAGCAGCTTTGACAGGGCTACCTATGGCTACACCTTC. It specifies CASSFDRATYGYTF.

The gene calls are TRBV19 and TRBJ1-1; D gene uncertain. Per the germline V gene, CDR1 is LNHDA and CDR2 is SQIVND (reference sequence). Trimming took off 7 bases at V and 1 base at J, with 10 bases between the two ends. This CDR3 comprises 13 residues. The CDR3 region has the DNA TGTGCCAGTAATCAACTCCGGAACACTGAAGCTTTCTTT. Its protein product is CASNQLRNTEAFF.

The rearrangement joins TRBV19 to TRBJ2-2; TRBD2 is a possible D gene (6 bases). Trimming took 3 bases from V and 4 from J, leaving 15 bases between them. Germline V gene data show CDR1 as LNHDA and CDR2 as SQIVND (reference sequence). The CDR3 runs 16 residues. CDR3 region: CASSIGGTTLTGELFF. The CDR3 DNA reads as TGTGCCAGTAGTATCGGAGGGACCACTCTCACCGGGGAGCTGTTTTTT.

The chain combines TRBV6-1 with TRBJ1-4, with unresolved D. Per the germline V gene, CDR1 is MNHNS and CDR2 is SASEGT. The CDR3 has 12 residues. The V and J ends lost 2 bases and 13 bases respectively, with 11 bases between them. CDR3 nucleotides: TGTGCCAGCAGTGAATTAGCGCTGACACTGTTTTTT. It codes for CASSELALTLFF.

V and J are TRBV5-1 and TRBJ2-1; D is unclear. Germline CDR1 and CDR2: SGHRS and YFSETQ. The ends were cut back, 2 bases at V and 0 bases at J, with 15 bases in the middle. CDR3 size: 17 residues. The CDR3 nucleotides are TGCGCCAGCAGCTTTGCCTTAACGTTGAGCTCCTACAATGAGCAGTTCTTC. Protein: CASSFALTLSSYNEQFF.

The chain recombines TRBV21-1 with TRBJ2-7; TRBD1 reflects the table's D call only, with no check against the DNA. TRBV21-1 corresponds to a pseudogene. This CDR3 has 16 amino acids. The CDR3 DNA follows: TGTGCCAGCAGCGACCTGGACAGGGGCCGCTCCTACGAGCAGTACTTC. This sequence encodes CASSDLDRGRSYEQYF.

The chain couples TRBV15 to TRBJ2-7; D remains ambiguous. V was trimmed by 0 bases and J by 4 bases, leaving 4 bases between them. CDR1 and CDR2 (germline): LNHNV, YYDKDF (reference sequence). CDR3 length: 12 residues. The CDR3 nucleotides are TGTGCCACCAGCAGAGATGTATACGAGCAGTACTTC. It yields the protein CATSRDVYEQYF.

The V gene is TRBV6-6, the J gene TRBJ1-2; 9 nucleotides line up with TRBD1. CDR1 and CDR2 from the germline V gene are MNHNY and SVGAGI (reference sequence). CDR3 size: 14 residues. After removal of 5 bases from V and 7 bases from J, the junction contained 8 bases not matched to a gene. CDR3 DNA sequence: TGTGCCAGCAGTCCAAGGACAGGGGAGGGTGGCTACACCTTC. The encoded protein is CASSPRTGEGGYTF.

The V gene is TRBV7-2, the J gene TRBJ1-4, with 7 bases matching TRBD1. The V segment lost 5 bases and the J segment 4 bases; nucleotides outside the gene matches: 4. Germline V CDR1 and CDR2: SGHTA, FQGNSA. The CDR3 length is 14 residues. The CDR3 DNA follows: TGTGCCAGCAGCCCGGACAGGATTAATGAAAAACTGTTTTTT. This codes for CASSPDRINEKLFF.

This chain links TRBV9 with TRBJ1-5; the D is unclear. The germline CDR1 and CDR2 sequences are SGDLS and YYNGEE. The CDR3 has 15 amino acids. V was trimmed by 0 bases and J by 0 bases, leaving 7 bases between them. CDR3 residues: CASSVDGGSNQPQHF. The CDR3 nucleotides are TGTGCCAGCAGCGTAGACGGAGGTAGCAATCAGCCCCAGCATTTT.

The chain's CDR3 is CSVTRGAAKYEAFF. The CDR3 DNA sequence: TGCAGCGTCACCCGCGGGGCGGCCAAATACGAAGCTTTCTTT. V usage is TRBV29-1 and J usage is TRBJ1-1, with TRBD1 as a possible D gene (5 bases). Germline V gives CDR1 SQVTM, CDR2 ANQGSEA. V shed 6 bases and J shed 8 bases, with 22 bases lying between them. The CDR3 runs 14 residues.

The rearrangement links TRBV4-1 to TRBJ1-1; 8 positions match TRBD1. The length of the CDR3 is 16 residues. CDR1 MGHRA and CDR2 YSYEKL come from the germline V gene. After removal of 2 bases from V and 4 bases from J, the junction contained 9 bases not matched to a gene. CDR3 nucleotide sequence: TGCGCCAGCAGCCAAACGATCAGGGGGCCGGGCACTGAAGCTTTCTTT. Translating it yields CASSQTIRGPGTEAFF.

This chain links TRBV4-1 with TRBJ2-1; 8 bases are shared with TRBD1. Unmatched junction bases numbered 7, after V lost 0 bases and J lost 9 bases. CDR1 MGHRA and CDR2 YSYEKL come from the germline V gene. This CDR3 comprises 15 residues. The CDR3 sequence: CASSQDRPGGSEQFF. The DNA of the CDR3 is TGCGCCAGCAGCCAAGATCGGCCAGGGGGCAGTGAGCAGTTCTTC.

This clone was picked up a small number of times. The CDR3 reads CASSYSSGDNSPLHF. CDR3 in DNA: TGTGCCAGCAGTTACTCATCCGGAGATAATTCACCCCTCCACTTT. This chain connects TRBV6-5 to TRBJ1-6; unclear D gene. Germline values: CDR1 MNHEY, CDR2 SVGAGI. The CDR3 runs to 15 residues. The V end was cut by 0 bases, the J end by 5 bases, with 8 bases between.

This clone was counted once. V usage is TRBV7-3 and J usage is TRBJ2-2, with 7 nucleotides matching TRBD1. Germline V gene data show CDR1 as SGHTA and CDR2 as FQGTGA. The CDR3 is 15 residues long. V shed 4 bases, J shed 4 bases, and the junction held 6 bases outside the gene matches. The CDR3 loop is CASSWGPGGTGELFF. CDR3 sequence (DNA): TGTGCCAGCAGCTGGGGACCAGGGGGCACCGGGGAGCTGTTTTTT.

This clone was picked up a small number of times. The CDR3 DNA reads TGTGCCAGCAGTGAAGTAGGAGGGGTCGGCTCACCCCTCCACTTT. It translates to CASSEVGGVGSPLHF. The V call is TRBV6-1, the J call TRBJ1-6; TRBD1 might be the D (5 bases). The length of the CDR3 is 15 residues. V was shortened by 1 base and J by 10 bases, with 14 bases between the two germline ends. Germline CDR1 MNHNS, CDR2 SASEGT.

This clone was observed a few times. In DNA, the CDR3 is TGTGCCAGCTCACTAGGGACAGGCGCCATGAACACTGAAGCTTTCTTT. Protein sequence: CASSLGTGAMNTEAFF. V and J are TRBV18 and TRBJ1-1; 8 bases map to TRBD1. The germline V gene encodes CDR1 KGHSH and CDR2 LQKENI. J gave up 0 bases and V 4 bases, and 7 bases lay outside the gene matches. This CDR3 spans 16 amino acids. The full variable domain, completed using reference TRBV18 and TRBJ1-1, is NAGVMQNPRHLVRRRGQEARLRCSPMKGHSHVYWYRQLPEEGLKFMVYLQKENIIDESGMPKERFSAEFPKEGPSILRIQQVVRGDSAAYFCASSLGTGAMNTEAFFGQGTRLTVV.

This clone is medium-sized. The chain joins TRBV5-1 to TRBJ2-3, with a weak D call TRBD1 (6 bases). The CDR3 spans 14 residues. With 4 bases removed from V and 0 bases from J, the gap between germline ends came to 9 bases. The germline CDR1 and CDR2 sequences are SGHRS and YFSETQ. The CDR3 coding sequence is TGCGCCAGCAGCCGGACAGAAAGCACAGATACGCAGTATTTT. Its protein is CASSRTESTDTQYF.

The chain has TRBV6-1 and TRBJ1-1, with D unclear. The CDR3 extends over 14 amino acids. V gave up 4 bases and J gave up 0 bases, with 9 bases separating them. Germline CDR1 is MNHNS and CDR2 is SASEGT. The CDR3 region is CASSALGLNTEAFF. As DNA, the CDR3 is TGTGCCAGCAGTGCCCTGGGCCTGAACACTGAAGCTTTCTTT.

The V call is TRBV5-1, the J call TRBJ1-2; D unclear. Germline V CDR1 and CDR2: SGHRS, YFSETQ. The CDR3 is 15 amino acids. The V gene lost 0 bases and the J gene lost 4 bases, with 13 bases spanning the gap. CDR3 coding DNA: TGCGCCAGCAGCTTGGGAGGGCCAGGCGGCTATGGCTACACCTTC. Protein product: CASSLGGPGGYGYTF.

V usage is TRBV5-1 and J usage is TRBJ1-5, with D tentatively TRBD1 (6 bases). Germline CDR1 and CDR2: SGHRS and YFSETQ. Trimming took off 0 bases at V and 3 bases at J, with 10 bases between the two ends. The CDR3 runs 15 residues. The CDR3 region is CASSLDGTSNQPQHF. The DNA for the CDR3 is TGCGCCAGCAGCTTGGATGGGACATCCAATCAGCCCCAGCATTTT. The variable domain in full, completed from reference TRBV5-1 and TRBJ1-5, reads KAGVTQTPRYLIKTRGQQVTLSCSPISGHRSVSWYQQTPGQGLQFLFEYFSETQRNKGNFPGRFSGRQFSNSRSEMNVSTLELGDSALYLCASSLDGTSNQPQHFGDGTRLSIL.

This clone was seen just once. The V call is TRBV6-4, the J call TRBJ1-1; 7 bases match TRBD1. The germline CDR1 and CDR2 sequences are MRHNA and SNTAGT. CDR3 length: 15 amino acids. J lost 2 bases, V lost 0 bases, and 3 bases had no gene match. This CDR3 reads CASSDSRGGNTEAFF. CDR3 in DNA: TGTGCCAGCAGTGACTCAAGAGGGGGCAACACTGAAGCTTTCTTT.

The rearrangement links TRBV29-1 to TRBJ1-1; D may be TRBD1 (6 bases). The CDR3 is made up of 13 amino acids. Germline loops: CDR1 SQVTM, CDR2 ANQGSEA. Trimming shortened V by 4 bases and J by 0 bases, and 9 bases separated the two germline ends. Written as DNA, the CDR3 is TGCAGCGTTGTTAGGACAGTGAACACTGAAGCTTTCTTT. Translating it yields CSVVRTVNTEAFF.

This clone was seen more than once but under ten times. This chain links TRBV25-1 with TRBJ1-5; D is perhaps TRBD1 (6 bases). Germline V gene data show CDR1 as MGHDK and CDR2 as SYGVNS. V dropped 4 bases and J dropped 7 bases, with 11 bases sitting between them. The CDR3 extends over 13 amino acids. The CDR3, as DNA: TGTGCCAGCAGTGGACAGGTTGGGCAGCCCCAGCATTTT. The encoded protein is CASSGQVGQPQHF.

This chain links TRBV25-1 with TRBJ1-1; D unclear. CDR3 length equals 11 residues. V gave up 4 bases and J gave up 4 bases, with 4 bases separating them. Germline V CDR1 and CDR2: MGHDK, SYGVNS. CDR3 sequence reads: CASSARTEAFF. In nucleotides, the CDR3 is TGTGCCAGCAGTGCGCGCACTGAAGCTTTCTTT. Complete variable domain (other parts from reference TRBV25-1 and TRBJ1-1): EADIYQTPRYLVIGTGKKITLECSQTMGHDKMYWYQQDPGMELHLIHYSYGVNSTEKGDLSSESTVSRIRTEHFPLTLESARPSHTSQYLCASSARTEAFFGQGTRLTVV.

J is TRBJ1-1 and V is TRBV9, with D uncertain. The ends were cut back, 0 bases at V and 3 bases at J, with 12 bases in the middle. The germline V gene encodes CDR1 SGDLS and CDR2 YYNGEE. CDR3 length equals 15 residues. The CDR3 coding sequence is TGTGCCAGCAGCGTAGTTGGGAGCGGGGACACTGAAGCTTTCTTT. Amino acids: CASSVVGSGDTEAFF.

The genes are TRBV6-4 and TRBJ2-3; no firm D call. The CDR3 totals 13 residues. V was pared by 2 bases and J by 6 bases, with 9 bases between. Germline V CDR1 and CDR2: MRHNA, SNTAGT. In nucleotides, the CDR3 is TGTGCCAGCAGTGACGAGACTCGGGATACGCAGTATTTT. Protein: CASSDETRDTQYF.